The text below deals with one T cell receptor (beta chain). This sample includes further DNA sequences coding for the same CDR3. Original handling: Estimated nucleated cell counts came from reference gene primer amplification. The protocol was immunoSEQ multiplex PCR, while the TCRdb copy is restricted to in-frame clones and leaves out a portion. The V and J calls and the clone size are those of that table, but D and trimming were determined from the DNA. Here the sample spans about 300,000 clones, around four fifths being singletons. This CDR3 spans 14 amino acids. V lost 2 bases to trimming and J lost 2 bases, with 7 bases between them. Germline values: CDR1 MNHEY, CDR2 SMNVEV (reference sequence). The sample belongs to a study of blood T cell repertoires in COVID-19. Overall study: The samples span acute and convalescent COVID-19 from the United States, Italy and Spain. Sources were T cells, B-cell-depleted T cells, or PBMCs; the material itself was cDNA or gDNA.

The specimen sequenced was peripheral blood. This sequence joins TRBV27 and TRBJ1-5; D possibly corresponds to TRBD1 (5 bases). The sequence was collected from a woman between 50 and 59 years old with acute or convalescent COVID-19. In DNA, the CDR3 is TGTGCCAGCAGTTTAACAGGCGGCAATCAGCCCCAGCATTTT. It specifies CASSLTGGNQPQHF.